The 10 T cell receptor beta chains listed next were all sequenced from one sample in a study of T cell responses to AZD1222 COVID-19 vaccine. The assay was immunoSEQ multiplex PCR, and TCRdb's table has in-frame clones only and misses some. Of some 150,000 clones listed, under 95% are singletons. The starting material was peripheral blood, obtained on day 0 of AZD1222 vaccination. The origin of the receptors is an adult in good health.

This clone was recorded once. V is TRBV27 and J is TRBJ2-3; unclear D gene. Per the germline V gene, CDR1 is MNHEY and CDR2 is SMNVEV (reference sequence). This CDR3 has 13 residues. Between the trimmed V and J ends, which lost 3 bases and 4 bases, there was a span of 8 bases. In nucleotides, the CDR3 is TGTGCCAGCAGTTTCCCCATGGCAGATACGCAGTATTTT. Its protein is CASSFPMADTQYF.

The genes are TRBV12-3 or TRBV12-4 and TRBJ2-3; tentative D call: TRBD2 (5 bases). The CDR3 consists of 12 residues. V shed 4 bases and J shed 8 bases, with 10 bases lying between them. CDR3 coding DNA: TGTGCCAGCAGTTATTCTCGGGGTACGCAGTATTTT. Its protein is CASSYSRGTQYF.

The chain uses TRBV7-9 and TRBJ1-2; D perhaps matches TRBD1 (5 bases). Trimming pared 5 bases from V and 2 bases from J, leaving 12 bases between. The germline gives CDR1 SEHNR, CDR2 FQNEAQ (reference sequence). There are 14 residues in the CDR3. The CDR3 nucleotides are TGTGCCAGCAGCCCCCCCGGGGCCAACTATGGCTACACCTTC. Translated: CASSPPGANYGYTF.

This chain connects TRBV3-1 (or the pseudogene TRBV3-2) to TRBJ2-6; possibly TRBD1 for D (6 bases). V was clipped by 3 bases and J by 4 bases, with 13 bases between them. The CDR3 is 16 amino acids. Germline V gene lookup returns CDR1 LGHDT and CDR2 YNNKEL (reference sequence). CDR3 in DNA: TGTGCCAGCAGCCAGTACAGGGTCTCCGGGGCCAACGTCCTGACTTTC. Protein product: CASSQYRVSGANVLTF.

The chain uses TRBV7-9 and TRBJ2-3, with D uncertain. CDR3 length: 16 residues. V lost 2 bases and J lost 10, with 22 bases in between. The germline CDR1 and CDR2 sequences are SEHNR and FQNEAQ (reference sequence). The CDR3 DNA sequence: TGTGCCAGCAGCTTAAAGAGAGAGCCTTTACTTAGTGCGCAGTATTTT. Translation: CASSLKREPLLSAQYF.

The chain is built from TRBV7-6 and TRBJ1-1, with TRBD1 matching 8 bases. Germline assignment: CDR1 SGHVS and CDR2 FNYEAQ. With 4 bases clipped from V and 1 base from J, the junction kept 2 bases outside the gene matches. This CDR3 has 14 residues. CDR3 DNA: TGTGCCAGCAGCTCCGGGACAGGGAACACTGAAGCTTTCTTT. As protein: CASSSGTGNTEAFF.

The genes are TRBV11-3 and TRBJ2-1; D call uncertain. V lost 1 base, J lost 9 bases, and 13 bases lay in between. Germline CDR1 SGHNT, CDR2 YENEEA. This CDR3 comprises 14 residues. The CDR3 DNA is TGTGCCAGCAGCTTAGGGACGGGCGTAGGTGAGCAGTTCTTC. It is translated as CASSLGTGVGEQFF. Variable domain in full (rest from reference TRBV11-3 and TRBJ2-1): EAGVVQSPRYKIIEKKQPVAFWCNPISGHNTLYWYLQNLGQGPELLIRYENEEAVDDSQLPKDRFSAERLKGVDSTLKIQPAELGDSAVYLCASSLGTGVGEQFFGPGTRLTVL.

The V and J genes are TRBV3-1 (or the pseudogene TRBV3-2) and TRBJ2-1; 16 nucleotides align to TRBD2. The germline V gene has CDR1 LGHDT and CDR2 YNNKEL (reference sequence). With 4 bases clipped from V and 9 bases from J, the junction kept 6 bases outside the gene matches. The CDR3 has 16 residues. The CDR3 bases are TGTGCCAGCAGCCGCACCGGGACTAGCGGGAGGGGTGAGCAGTTCTTC. This translates into CASSRTGTSGRGEQFF.

V usage is TRBV19 and J usage is TRBJ2-1; 10 bases map to TRBD2. This CDR3 contains 15 residues. After removal of 5 bases from V and 8 bases from J, the junction contained 9 bases not matched to a gene. Germline CDR1 is LNHDA and CDR2 is SQIVND (reference sequence). The CDR3 region has the DNA TGTGCCAGTAGTCAACGCCCTAGCGGGAGCGATGAGCAGTTCTTC. This codes for CASSQRPSGSDEQFF.

The genes are TRBV27 and TRBJ1-4, with a weak D call TRBD1 (5 bases). Germline V lookup: CDR1 MNHEY, CDR2 SMNVEV (reference sequence). Trimming removed 5 bases from V and 8 bases from J, with 15 bases in between. The CDR3 has 14 residues. The CDR3 DNA reads TGTGCCAGCAGTCCCCCCGGGGCTGGGGAAAAACTGTTTTTT. It is translated as CASSPPGAGEKLFF.